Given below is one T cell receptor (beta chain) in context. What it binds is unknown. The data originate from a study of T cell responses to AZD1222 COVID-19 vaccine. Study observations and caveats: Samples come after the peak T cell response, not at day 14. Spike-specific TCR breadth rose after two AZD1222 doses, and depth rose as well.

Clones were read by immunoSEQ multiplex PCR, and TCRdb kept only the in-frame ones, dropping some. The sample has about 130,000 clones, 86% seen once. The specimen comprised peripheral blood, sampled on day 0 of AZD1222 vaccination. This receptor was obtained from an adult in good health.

The CDR3 DNA sequence: TGTGCCATCAGTGAGTCGGGAGTAACTAACTATGGCTACACCTTC. This gives the protein CAISESGVTNYGYTF. The chain couples TRBV10-3 to TRBJ1-2; D call uncertain. Trimming took off 0 bases at V and 0 bases at J, with 8 bases between the two ends. The CDR3 is 15 residues long. Germline V CDR1 and CDR2: ENHRY, SYGVKD.